Listed below are T cell receptor beta chains from one sample, sequenced in a study of CD8 T cells in Susac syndrome. TCRdb re-called the immunoSEQ multiplex PCR reads through MiXCR, storing one row per CDR3 protein. Of 150,000 to 200,000 distinct CDR3 sequences listed, more than 90% are singletons. Specimen: CD4+ T cells from PBMCs. These receptors were obtained from a human donor in good health. Each CDR3 is given with its conserved first and last residue. Fields, in order: D gene, V gene, J gene, CDR3 DNA, CDR3 protein. The D gene is left open where the match is weak.

D gene: .
V gene: TRBV5-6
J gene: TRBJ1-2
CDR3 DNA: TGTGCCAGCAGCTACACGCGGGGGGCGCATAGGGGCTACACCTTC
CDR3 protein: CASSYTRGAHRGYTF

D gene: TRBD2
V gene: TRBV20-1
J gene: TRBJ2-1
CDR3 DNA: TGCAGTGCATTAGCGGGGGCACTACAAAATGAGCAGTTCTTC
CDR3 protein: CSALAGALQNEQFF

D gene: .
V gene: TRBV9
J gene: TRBJ1-4
CDR3 DNA: TGTGCCAGCAGCCAAAAACCAACTAATGAAAAACTGTTTTTT
CDR3 protein: CASSQKPTNEKLFF

D gene: .
V gene: TRBV6-5
J gene: TRBJ2-7
CDR3 DNA: TGTGCCAGCAGTCGGGGTACGATCTACGAGCAGTACTTC
CDR3 protein: CASSRGTIYEQYF

D gene: TRBD2
V gene: TRBV15
J gene: TRBJ2-3
CDR3 DNA: TGTGCCACCAGCCCCCCACTGGGGTCTAGCGGGGGGGTGACAGATACGCAGTATTTT
CDR3 protein: CATSPPLGSSGGVTDTQYF

D gene: .
V gene: TRBV7-2
J gene: TRBJ2-5
CDR3 DNA: TGTGCCAGCAGCCCTCAACGTGAAAAAGAGACCCAGTACTTC
CDR3 protein: CASSPQREKETQYF

D gene: .
V gene: TRBV12-3/TRBV12-4
J gene: TRBJ1-6
CDR3 DNA: TGTGCCAGCAGCAACGGACAGACTAATTCACCCCTCCACTTT
CDR3 protein: CASSNGQTNSPLHF

D gene: .
V gene: TRBV20-1
J gene: TRBJ2-3
CDR3 DNA: TGCAGTGCTAGAGATCACCGGGGAACAGATACGCAGTATTTT
CDR3 protein: CSARDHRGTDTQYF

D gene: TRBD1
V gene: TRBV30
J gene: TRBJ2-7
CDR3 DNA: TGCGCCGGGACAGGGGTGTACGAGCAGTACTTC
CDR3 protein: CAGTGVYEQYF

D gene: .
V gene: TRBV3-1
J gene: TRBJ2-1
CDR3 DNA: TGTGCCAGCAGCCAAGATCAAGGGGGGGCTTTTAATGAGCAGTTCTTC
CDR3 protein: CASSQDQGGAFNEQFF

D gene: .
V gene: TRBV20-1
J gene: TRBJ1-6
CDR3 DNA: TGCAGTGCTAGAGTTCCGGGAGCCGCCGCTACACCCCTCCACTTT
CDR3 protein: CSARVPGAAATPLHF